Below, 27 T cell receptor beta chains from the same sample are listed, as sequenced in a study of Ad26.COV2.S vaccination and SARS-CoV-2 variants. Data came from immunoSEQ multiplex PCR; TCRdb stores just in-frame clones and leaves some out. The sample holds about 320,000 clones, 70% to 90% seen once. The treatment denotes: 19 received Ad26.COV2.S at low or high dose, single or two shots; about 5 received placebo; per-sample allocation not given. Sampling was done on day 63 after the first vaccine or placebo injection. Sequenced material: peripheral blood, taken in a trial of Ad26.COV2.S vaccine versus placebo. Receptors originate from a person aged 18-65 years who received the Ad26.COV2.S COVID-19 vaccine or a placebo.

This rearrangement joins TRBV18 to TRBJ1-3; D not certain. In germline, CDR1 is KGHSH, CDR2 LQKENI. This CDR3 spans 14 amino acids. V was shortened by 2 bases and J by 1 base, with 6 bases between the two germline ends. CDR3 sequence: CASSPSPSGNTIYF. The CDR3 bases are TGTGCCAGCTCACCAAGCCCTTCTGGAAACACCATATATTTT.

The rearrangement uses TRBV21-1 and TRBJ1-1; the table's TRBD1 call for D was not verified on the DNA. TRBV21-1 is a pseudogene segment. This CDR3 is built from 17 residues. CDR3 residues: CASSRPTGQPLNTEAFF. DNA for the CDR3: TGTGCCAGCAGCCGCCCGACGGGACAGCCTCTTAACACTGAAGCTTTCTTT.

The chain recombines TRBV4-2 with TRBJ2-3; D is ambiguous. The CDR3 contains 14 residues. V was clipped by 6 bases and J by 1 base, with 11 bases between them. The germline gives CDR1 LGHNA, CDR2 YNFKEQ. CDR3 nucleotides: TGTGCCAGCAGGGACGCCCACCGCACAGATACGCAGTATTTT. Amino acid sequence: CASRDAHRTDTQYF.

The J gene is TRBJ2-7, the V gene TRBV5-1, with 7 bases aligning to TRBD1. The CDR3 totals 14 residues. Trimming cost V 3 bases and J 1 base; bases outside gene matches: 4. The germline V gene has CDR1 SGHRS and CDR2 YFSETQ. CDR3 region: CASSSTGESYEQYF. DNA of the CDR3: TGCGCCAGCAGCTCTACAGGGGAGTCCTACGAGCAGTACTTC. The full variable domain, in which reference TRBV5-1 and TRBJ2-7 provide the parts outside the CDR3, is KAGVTQTPRYLIKTRGQQVTLSCSPISGHRSVSWYQQTPGQGLQFLFEYFSETQRNKGNFPGRFSGRQFSNSRSEMNVSTLELGDSALYLCASSSTGESYEQYFGPGTRLTVT.

The chain recombines TRBV19 with TRBJ2-7, with D perhaps TRBD1 or TRBD2 (5 bases each). The germline V gene has CDR1 LNHDA and CDR2 SQIVND (reference sequence). This CDR3 has 15 amino acids. Trimming took off 6 bases at V and 3 bases at J, with 18 bases between the two ends. DNA of the CDR3: TGTGCCAGTAGCTTCGGCCGGGACCCCCTCTACGAGCAGTACTTC. Its translation is CASSFGRDPLYEQYF.

The chain combines TRBV3-1 (or the pseudogene TRBV3-2) with TRBJ1-6; no clear D. The germline CDR1 and CDR2 sequences are LGHDT and YNNKEL (reference sequence). This CDR3 is built from 16 residues. The V end was cut by 1 base, the J end by 2 bases, with 9 bases between. The CDR3 sequence is CASSQVATAYNSPLHF. CDR3 DNA: TGTGCCAGCAGCCAAGTTGCAACCGCCTATAATTCACCCCTCCACTTT.

The chain employs TRBV6-6 and TRBJ1-1; 8 bases fit TRBD1. This CDR3 spans 14 amino acids. Trimming took 10 bases from V and 1 from J; bases not matched to a gene: 8. Germline V CDR1 and CDR2: MNHNY, SVGAGI (reference sequence). Written as DNA, the CDR3 is TGTGCCAACAGCCGGGACAGGACGAACACTGAAGCTTTCTTT. It translates to CANSRDRTNTEAFF.

The V call is TRBV3-1 (or the pseudogene TRBV3-2), the J call TRBJ1-1; 8 bases align to TRBD1. Germline assignment: CDR1 LGHDT and CDR2 YNNKEL (reference sequence). This CDR3 is built from 16 residues. Trimming took 4 bases from V and 4 from J; bases not matched to a gene: 11. The CDR3 nucleotides read TGTGCCAGCAGCCCGTATCGATACAGGGGGGTCACTGAAGCTTTCTTT. Protein: CASSPYRYRGVTEAFF.

The chain has TRBV7-2 and TRBJ2-1; 8 bases line up with TRBD2. The CDR3 spans 15 residues. Germline loops: CDR1 SGHTA, CDR2 FQGNSA. V was pared by 1 base and J by 10 bases, with 9 bases of the junction left unmatched. The CDR3 DNA reads TGTGCCAGCAGCTTAGATTCAGCGGGGGTGAGGGAGCAGTTCTTC. Translated: CASSLDSAGVREQFF.

The chain recombines TRBV5-5 with TRBJ1-5, with TRBD1 matching 10 bases. This CDR3 is built from 17 residues. Unmatched junction bases numbered 3, after V lost 0 bases and J lost 0 bases. Germline CDR1 and CDR2: SGHKS and YYEKEE (reference sequence). Written as DNA, the CDR3 is TGTGCCAGCAGCTTGGGGGACAGGGGTTATAGCAATCAGCCCCAGCATTTT. It specifies CASSLGDRGYSNQPQHF.

The chain recombines TRBV18 with TRBJ1-6; D remains unclear. The CDR3 covers 15 residues. V was shortened by 9 bases and J by 0 bases, with 12 bases between the two germline ends. Germline V gene lookup returns CDR1 KGHSH and CDR2 LQKENI. In DNA form, the CDR3 reads TGTGCCAGTTCCCCCCAAAGCTCCTATAATTCACCCCTCCACTTT. It codes for CASSPQSSYNSPLHF.

V is TRBV6-6 and J is TRBJ2-3, with D perhaps matching TRBD2 (5 bases). Trimming stripped 6 bases from V and 0 bases from J, with 10 bases between. Germline V CDR1 and CDR2: MNHNY, SVGAGI (reference sequence). The CDR3 length is 14 residues. The CDR3 sequence is CASRRRTSTDTQYF. In DNA, the CDR3 is TGTGCCAGCAGGAGGCGGACTAGCACAGATACGCAGTATTTT.

This clone was seen just once. CDR3 protein: CASRGLTDTQYF. CDR3 DNA sequence: TGTGCCAGCAGGGGCCTAACAGATACGCAGTATTTT. The chain recombines TRBV25-1 with TRBJ2-3; no firm D call. Between the trimmed V and J ends, which lost 6 bases and 3 bases, there was a span of 7 bases. The CDR3 is made up of 12 amino acids. Germline CDR1 MGHDK, CDR2 SYGVNS.

This clone was picked up one time. The chain is built from TRBV7-8 and TRBJ2-5, with D perhaps TRBD1 or TRBD2 (6 bases each). The germline V and J ends were trimmed by 7 bases and 1 base, with 13 bases remaining between them. The CDR3 extends over 14 amino acids. Germline V gene sequence: CDR1 SGHVS, CDR2 FQNEAQ. This CDR3 is CASNLGGPQETQYF. CDR3 DNA: TGTGCCAGCAACCTAGGGGGGCCCCAAGAGACCCAGTACTTC. Drawing the rest from reference TRBV7-8 and TRBJ2-5, the complete variable domain is GAGVSQSPRYKVAKRGQDVALRCDPISGHVSLFWYQQALGQGPEFLTYFQNEAQLDKSGLPSDRFFAERPEGSVSTLKIQRTQQEDSAVYLCASNLGGPQETQYFGPGTRLLVL.

V is TRBV10-2 and J is TRBJ1-5, with 10 positions matching TRBD1. V gave up 1 base and J gave up 4 bases; unmatched junction bases: 10. CDR1 is WSHSY and CDR2 is SAAADI in the germline V gene. The CDR3 covers 18 residues. CDR3 nucleotides: TGCGCCAGCAGTGAGTGGGGACAGGGGCGAGGAGGGAATCAGCCCCAGCATTTT. Translation gives CASSEWGQGRGGNQPQHF.

The V and J genes are TRBV5-8 and TRBJ2-5, with 7 bases that match TRBD1. CDR1 is SGHTS and CDR2 is YDEGEE in the germline V gene. This CDR3 region has 16 residues. V lost 4 bases, J lost 4 bases, and 13 bases stayed unmatched. The CDR3 sequence: CASSPMKDRVRETQYF. CDR3 bases: TGTGCCAGCAGCCCCATGAAAGACAGGGTTCGAGAGACCCAGTACTTC.

This chain uses TRBV15 with TRBJ2-1; the match to TRBD1 covers 11 bases. The trim removed 5 bases at V and 7 bases at J, leaving 16 bases unmatched. Germline-derived CDR1 and CDR2 are LNHNV and YYDKDF (reference sequence). The CDR3 is 18 amino acids. CDR3: CATSLTWSGTGGRNEQFF. CDR3 DNA: TGTGCCACCAGCTTAACTTGGAGCGGGACAGGGGGTAGGAATGAGCAGTTCTTC.

The chain recombines TRBV9 with TRBJ1-3; D is ambiguous. The CDR3 loop spans 15 amino acids. Trimming cost V 0 bases and J 0 bases, with 7 bases left between them. Per germline, CDR1 SGDLS and CDR2 YYNGEE. CDR3 in amino acids: CASSVEGGSGNTIYF. CDR3 nucleotides: TGTGCCAGCAGCGTAGAAGGCGGCTCTGGAAACACCATATATTTT.

This chain uses TRBV7-9 with TRBJ1-6; TRBD1 agrees at 8 bases. This CDR3 comprises 15 residues. Per the germline V gene, CDR1 is SEHNR and CDR2 is FQNEAQ (reference sequence). Trimming cost V 4 bases and J 6 bases; bases outside gene matches: 5. CDR3 coding DNA: TGTGCCAGCAGCTCTTGGGGACAGGTTAATTCACCCCTCCACTTT. Encoded protein: CASSSWGQVNSPLHF.

The rearrangement uses TRBV5-1 and TRBJ2-7, with D tentatively TRBD2 (5 bases). The V gene's germline CDR1 is SGHRS and CDR2 YFSETQ. Trimming left V 0 bases short and J 5 bases short, with 9 bases between. The CDR3 runs 13 residues. The CDR3: CASSLEGSHEQYF. The CDR3 nucleotides are TGCGCCAGCAGCTTGGAAGGGAGCCACGAGCAGTACTTC. The entire variable domain, with the rest obtained from reference TRBV5-1 and TRBJ2-7, is as follows: KAGVTQTPRYLIKTRGQQVTLSCSPISGHRSVSWYQQTPGQGLQFLFEYFSETQRNKGNFPGRFSGRQFSNSRSEMNVSTLELGDSALYLCASSLEGSHEQYFGPGTRLTVT.

The V gene is TRBV3-1 (or the pseudogene TRBV3-2), the J gene TRBJ2-2, with D perhaps matching TRBD2 (5 bases). V was pared by 4 bases and J by 5 bases, with 14 bases between. CDR1 LGHDT and CDR2 YNNKEL come from the germline V gene (reference sequence). CDR3 length equals 15 residues. The CDR3, as DNA: TGTGCCAGCAGCCCGGTAGCGATGACGACCGGGGAGCTGTTTTTT. Translated: CASSPVAMTTGELFF.

This clone was seen a few times. The V and J genes are TRBV6-2 or TRBV6-3 and TRBJ1-6; no definite D call. The CDR3 length is 15 residues. Trimming shortened V by 3 bases and J by 9 bases, and 15 bases separated the two germline ends. CDR1 and CDR2 from the germline V gene are MNHEY and SVGEGT. The CDR3 reads CASSYGPQPVSPLHF. Written as DNA, the CDR3 is TGTGCCAGCAGTTATGGTCCCCAGCCTGTTTCACCCCTCCACTTT.

The gene calls are TRBV15 and TRBJ2-7, with 10 nucleotides matching TRBD2. Trimming cost V 0 bases and J 6 bases; bases outside gene matches: 2. The germline V gene has CDR1 LNHNV and CDR2 YYDKDF (reference sequence). The CDR3 has 14 residues. CDR3: CATSREAGGLEQYF. As DNA, the CDR3 is TGTGCCACCAGCAGAGAAGCGGGGGGGCTCGAGCAGTACTTC. Based on the CDR3 plus reference TRBV15 and TRBJ2-7, the full variable domain is DAMVIQNPRYQVTQFGKPVTLSCSQTLNHNVMYWYQQKSSQAPKLLFHYYDKDFNNEADTPDNFQSRRPNTSFCFLDIRSPGLGDTAMYLCATSREAGGLEQYFGPGTRLTVT.

The genes are TRBV6-4 and TRBJ2-1, with 11 positions matching TRBD2. V shed 2 bases, J shed 7 bases, and the junction held 4 bases outside the gene matches. The CDR3 has 15 residues. Germline CDR1 and CDR2: MRHNA and SNTAGT. CDR3: CASSDVAGGLNEQFF. CDR3 DNA sequence: TGTGCCAGCAGTGACGTAGCGGGGGGGCTAAATGAGCAGTTCTTC.

V and J are TRBV27 and TRBJ1-2; TRBD1 matches 10 bases. The CDR3 is 12 residues long. Germline CDR1 MNHEY, CDR2 SMNVEV (reference sequence). V lost 8 bases to trimming and J lost 4 bases; unmatched junction nucleotides: 1. The CDR3: CASRDRGYGYTF. In nucleotides, the CDR3 is TGTGCCAGCCGGGACAGGGGCTATGGCTACACCTTC.

This chain uses TRBV5-4 with TRBJ1-2; TRBD1 agrees at 7 bases. The CDR3 sequence is 14 residues long. The trim removed 4 bases at V and 6 bases at J, leaving 9 bases unmatched. The germline V gene encodes CDR1 SGHNT and CDR2 YYREEE (reference sequence). CDR3: CASSPFLGGNGYTF. CDR3 bases: TGTGCCAGCAGCCCCTTTTTAGGGGGCAATGGCTACACCTTC.

This rearrangement joins TRBV7-9 to TRBJ1-3; 10 bases match TRBD1. Trimming removed 4 bases from V and 9 bases from J; junction bases left unmatched: 9. The CDR3 loop spans 15 amino acids. CDR1 and CDR2 from the germline V gene are SEHNR and FQNEAQ (reference sequence). CDR3 amino acids: CASSSSPGQGSTIYF. The DNA of the CDR3 is TGTGCCAGCAGCTCCTCCCCGGGACAGGGGTCCACCATATATTTT.